One and the same sample provided the 21 T cell receptor beta chains below, sequenced in a study of cytomegalovirus exposure and HLA in healthy donors. Both 60 Vbeta primers and 13 Jbeta primers went into the PCR. Sequenced by immunoSEQ multiplex PCR; TCRdb stores in-frame clones only, minus some. Among a few hundred thousand clones listed, about 80% were seen once. Input material: PBMCs. The receptors derive from a woman aged 60-75 years in good health and CMV-seropositive.

The gene calls are TRBV5-1 and TRBJ2-5; tentative D call: TRBD2 (6 bases). The V and J ends lost 3 bases and 11 bases respectively, with 20 bases between them. Germline assignment: CDR1 SGHRS and CDR2 YFSETQ. The CDR3 runs 14 residues. DNA for the CDR3: TGCGCCAGCAGCTCATCGGGACTCCAAAAAGAGCAGTACTTC. Encoded protein: CASSSSGLQKEQYF.

The chain employs TRBV6-5 and TRBJ1-5; D not certain. In germline, CDR1 is MNHEY, CDR2 SVGAGI. The CDR3 totals 12 residues. Deletions cut 5 bases from V and 5 bases from J, with 7 bases between. The CDR3, as DNA: TGTGCCAGCAGTCCCCGAGATCAGCCCCAGCATTTT. It translates to CASSPRDQPQHF.

The rearrangement links TRBV19 to TRBJ1-2; TRBD1 aligns across 8 bases. Germline CDR1 and CDR2: LNHDA and SQIVND (reference sequence). V shed 4 bases, J shed 4 bases, and the junction held 8 bases outside the gene matches. CDR3 length: 15 amino acids. The CDR3 spells CASSTRQGRSYGYTF. The CDR3 DNA is TGTGCCAGTAGTACCCGACAGGGGAGGAGCTATGGCTACACCTTC.

J is TRBJ2-7 and V is TRBV30, with TRBD1 identical over 10 bases. V was pared by 3 bases and J by 1 base, with 0 bases of the junction left unmatched. This CDR3 contains 13 residues. The germline gives CDR1 GTSNPN, CDR2 SVGIG (reference sequence). The CDR3 DNA sequence: TGTGCCTGGAGGGACAGGGGGTCCTACGAGCAGTACTTC. Protein sequence: CAWRDRGSYEQYF. Full variable domain (missing parts from reference TRBV30 and TRBJ2-7): SQTIHQWPATLVQPVGSPLSLECTVEGTSNPNLYWYRQAAGRGLQLLFYSVGIGQISSEVPQNLSASRPQDRQFILSSKKLLLSDSGFYLCAWRDRGSYEQYFGPGTRLTVT.

This rearrangement joins TRBV6-5 to TRBJ2-1; TRBD2 agrees at 13 bases. V shed 5 bases, J shed 10 bases, and the junction held 8 bases outside the gene matches. The CDR3 runs to 15 residues. Germline assignment: CDR1 MNHEY and CDR2 SVGAGI. DNA for the CDR3: TGTGCCAGCAGTCCCCCCCGGACTAGCGGGAGCGAGCAGTTCTTC. This codes for CASSPPRTSGSEQFF.

This clone was counted only a few times. The chain couples TRBV2 to TRBJ1-2; 7 bases map to TRBD1. J gave up 3 bases and V 6 bases, and 7 bases lay outside the gene matches. Germline values: CDR1 SNHLY, CDR2 FYNNEI. The CDR3 contains 14 residues. Here the CDR3 reads CASSSRDSHYGYTF. In DNA, the CDR3 is TGTGCCAGCAGCAGCCGGGACAGTCACTATGGCTACACCTTC.

The chain joins TRBV25-1 to TRBJ1-4, with 7 bases lining up with TRBD1. V dropped 4 bases and J dropped 3; count of bases not matched to a gene: 5. This CDR3 is built from 15 residues. Germline loops: CDR1 MGHDK, CDR2 SYGVNS. Here the CDR3 DNA reads TGTGCCAGCAGTGGGCCCGGGACAGCTAATGAAAAACTGTTTTTT. It yields the protein CASSGPGTANEKLFF.

The chain combines TRBV7-9 with TRBJ2-3, with 8 bases fitting TRBD1. The trim removed 5 bases at V and 5 bases at J, leaving 6 bases unmatched. The CDR3 is 14 residues long. CDR1 SEHNR and CDR2 FQNEAQ come from the germline V gene (reference sequence). The CDR3: CASSNDRGGDTQYF. Written as DNA, the CDR3 is TGTGCCAGCAGCAACGACAGGGGTGGAGATACGCAGTATTTT.

Turning to this clone: At one boundary the junction diverges from the germline segment, which might be a read error. The CDR3 nucleotides are TGTTCCAGCAGCCCTGTGGAGGAGACCCAGTACTTC. Its translation: CSSSPVEETQYF. The J gene is TRBJ2-5, the V gene TRBV7-9, with D uncertain. The V gene's germline CDR1 is SEHNR and CDR2 FQNEAQ (reference sequence). This CDR3 is 12 amino acids long. Full variable domain (remainder filled in from reference TRBV7-9 and TRBJ2-5): DTGVSQNPRHKITKRGQNVTFRCDPISEHNRLYWYRQTLGQGPEFLTYFQNEAQLEKSRLLSDRFSAERPKGSFSTLEIQRTEQGDSAMYLCSSSPVEETQYFGPGTRLLVL.

The rearrangement joins TRBV4-2 to TRBJ1-2; TRBD1 matches 7 bases. The CDR3 totals 15 residues. Germline V CDR1 and CDR2: LGHNA, YNFKEQ. The ends lost 0 bases at V and 4 bases at J; junction bases unmatched: 5. CDR3 in amino acids: CASSQERTGPYGYTF. CDR3 nucleotide sequence: TGTGCCAGCAGCCAAGAGCGGACAGGACCCTATGGCTACACCTTC.

V is TRBV5-1 and J is TRBJ2-7, with D possibly being TRBD2 (5 bases). The CDR3 loop spans 15 amino acids. Trimming removed 4 bases from V and 1 base from J, with 15 bases in between. Germline-derived CDR1 and CDR2 are SGHRS and YFSETQ. The CDR3, as DNA: TGCGCCAGCAGCCCCCCAGCGGTTCATTCCTACGAGCAGTACTTC. Translated: CASSPPAVHSYEQYF.

This chain links TRBV15 with TRBJ2-7; no firm D call. Deletions cut 4 bases from V and 2 bases from J, with 9 bases between. The CDR3 loop spans 13 amino acids. The germline V gene has CDR1 LNHNV and CDR2 YYDKDF (reference sequence). The DNA for the CDR3 is TGTGCCACCAGCACTACGAGTCCCTACGAGCAGTACTTC. This gives the protein CATSTTSPYEQYF.

V and J are TRBV27 and TRBJ2-1; D remains ambiguous. V lost 0 bases and J lost 0, with 6 bases in between. Germline CDR1 and CDR2: MNHEY and SMNVEV (reference sequence). The CDR3 contains 15 residues. The CDR3 bases are TGTGCCAGCAGTTTATCGCGGTACTCCTACAATGAGCAGTTCTTC. Its protein product is CASSLSRYSYNEQFF.

This rearrangement joins TRBV4-1 to TRBJ1-5; TRBD1 agrees at 8 bases. The CDR3 runs to 17 residues. Trimming cost V 3 bases and J 0 bases; bases outside gene matches: 7. The germline CDR1 and CDR2 sequences are MGHRA and YSYEKL. The CDR3 DNA is TGCGCCAGCAGCCATATGACAGGGGCGAATAGCAATCAGCCCCAGCATTTT. Translated: CASSHMTGANSNQPQHF.

This clone has more than one count but fewer than ten. The rearrangement links TRBV5-4 to TRBJ2-7; D is possibly TRBD1 (5 bases). V lost 0 bases to trimming and J lost 7 bases, with 17 bases between them. Germline V gene lookup returns CDR1 SGHNT and CDR2 YYREEE (reference sequence). CDR3 length: 15 residues. The CDR3 protein is CASSLESRASGEQYF. In DNA form, the CDR3 reads TGTGCCAGCAGCTTGGAGTCCAGGGCATCTGGGGAGCAGTACTTC. Looking up the rest from reference TRBV5-4 and TRBJ2-7 gives the full variable domain: ETGVTQSPTHLIKTRGQQVTLRCSSQSGHNTVSWYQQALGQGPQFIFQYYREEENGRGNFPPRFSGLQFPNYSSELNVNALELDDSALYLCASSLESRASGEQYFGPGTRLTVT.

The chain carries TRBV2 and TRBJ2-5; D perhaps matches TRBD2 (5 bases). The ends were cut back, 10 bases at V and 2 bases at J, with 14 bases in the middle. In germline, CDR1 is SNHLY, CDR2 FYNNEI. The CDR3 consists of 13 residues. The CDR3 sequence: CATKGGLQETQYF. CDR3 coding DNA: TGTGCCACAAAAGGAGGCCTTCAAGAGACCCAGTACTTC.

V usage is TRBV13 and J usage is TRBJ2-7; D is possibly TRBD1 (5 bases). Germline V gene sequence: CDR1 PRHDT, CDR2 FYEKMQ (reference sequence). V lost 3 bases, J lost 0 bases, and 9 bases lay in between. This CDR3 comprises 14 residues. CDR3 bases: TGTGCCAGCAGCTTCCCAGGGATCTCCTACGAGCAGTACTTC. Encoded protein: CASSFPGISYEQYF.

This chain links TRBV5-1 with TRBJ2-3; 12 bases are a match to TRBD2. The V segment lost 3 bases and the J segment 4 bases; nucleotides outside the gene matches: 3. From germline, CDR1 is SGHRS and CDR2 YFSETQ. The CDR3 is 15 amino acids. DNA for the CDR3: TGCGCCAGCAGCTCTAGCGGGAGGGCGGCAGATACGCAGTATTTT. Its translation: CASSSSGRAADTQYF.

V gene TRBV15 combines with J gene TRBJ2-1, with D maybe TRBD1 (6 bases). CDR3 length: 15 residues. The V gene's germline CDR1 is LNHNV and CDR2 YYDKDF (reference sequence). The V end lost 3 bases, the J end lost 4 bases, and 13 bases lay between the germline ends. CDR3 coding DNA: TGTGCCACCAGCAGTGGGTTTACAGGGTACAATGAGCAGTTCTTC. Translated: CATSSGFTGYNEQFF.

The rearrangement uses TRBV27 and TRBJ2-5; a weak D match, TRBD2 (5 bases). The length of the CDR3 is 13 residues. Trimming left V 0 bases short and J 7 bases short, with 9 bases between. Germline CDR1 MNHEY, CDR2 SMNVEV (reference sequence). The CDR3 region has the DNA TGTGCCAGCAGTTTATCTCGTGAGGGGACCCAGTACTTC. It codes for CASSLSREGTQYF.

The chain employs TRBV18 and TRBJ2-7; 11 nucleotides line up with TRBD2. The CDR3 is made up of 15 amino acids. The germline V gene has CDR1 KGHSH and CDR2 LQKENI. J gave up 7 bases and V 6 bases, and 11 bases lay outside the gene matches. CDR3 DNA sequence: TGTGCCAGCTCGACCGGTTTGTCTAGCGGGAGGGAGCAGTACTTC. Residues: CASSTGLSSGREQYF.